What follows describes a single T cell receptor beta chain. What it binds is unknown. Profiling relied on immunoSEQ multiplex PCR, and the TCRdb table lists in-frame clones only, not all of them. The data contain about 130,000 clones, 92% of them seen just once; the ten biggest clones take up about 1.1%. The data originate from a study of T cell responses to AZD1222 COVID-19 vaccine. Study outcomes and limitations: With dominance at 160-218 and 743-854, vaccine-associated CD4 TCRs spanned spike. Compared with day 0, the breadth and depth of the Spike-specific TCR repertoire rose significantly after two doses of AZD1222.

CDR1 is SGHRS, CDR2 YFSETQ, per germline. This CDR3 contains 14 residues. With 3 bases removed from V and 5 bases from J, the gap between germline ends came to 11 bases. The source is an adult who received the AZD1222 COVID-19 vaccine. The chain links TRBV5-1 to TRBJ2-2; D unclear. The specimen was peripheral blood, collected 28 days after the second AZD1222 dose. The CDR3 DNA is TGCGCCAGCAGCTCGACTGCTATAACCGGGGAGCTGTTTTTT. Translation: CASSSTAITGELFF.